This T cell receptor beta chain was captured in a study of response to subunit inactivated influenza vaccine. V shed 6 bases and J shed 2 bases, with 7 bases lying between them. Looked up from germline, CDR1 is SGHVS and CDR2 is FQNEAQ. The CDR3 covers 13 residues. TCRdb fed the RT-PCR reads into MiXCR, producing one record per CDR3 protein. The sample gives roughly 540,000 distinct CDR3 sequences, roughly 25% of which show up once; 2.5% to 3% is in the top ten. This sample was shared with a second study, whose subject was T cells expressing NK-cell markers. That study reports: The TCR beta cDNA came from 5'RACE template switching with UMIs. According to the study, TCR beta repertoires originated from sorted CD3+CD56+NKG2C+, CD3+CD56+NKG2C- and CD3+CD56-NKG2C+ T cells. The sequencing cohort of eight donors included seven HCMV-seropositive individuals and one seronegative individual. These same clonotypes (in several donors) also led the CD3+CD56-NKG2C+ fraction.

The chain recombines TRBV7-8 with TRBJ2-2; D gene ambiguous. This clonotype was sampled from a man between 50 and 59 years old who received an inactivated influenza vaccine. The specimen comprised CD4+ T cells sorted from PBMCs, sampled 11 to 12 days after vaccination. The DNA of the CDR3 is TGTGCCAGCAGGAGACGAAACACCGGGGAGCTGTTTTTT. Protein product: CASRRRNTGELFF.